This entry lists 29 T cell receptor beta chains sequenced from one sample in a study of blood T cell repertoires in COVID-19. Assay used: immunoSEQ multiplex PCR; TCRdb lists only in-frame clones, some missing. The table has about 260,000 clones, roughly 90% seen once. The sample comprised peripheral blood. These TCRs come from a man aged 30-40 years with active or convalescent COVID-19.

The chain uses TRBV2 and TRBJ2-7; D perhaps matches TRBD1 (5 bases). This CDR3 contains 13 residues. The V end lost 2 bases, the J end lost 6 bases, and 11 bases lay between the germline ends. The germline V gene encodes CDR1 SNHLY and CDR2 FYNNEI. CDR3: CASSELAGFEQYF. In DNA form, the CDR3 reads TGTGCCAGCAGTGAACTGGCAGGGTTCGAGCAGTACTTC.

This chain joins TRBV2 and TRBJ1-6, with D possibly TRBD1 on 6 matching bases. There are 13 residues in the CDR3. Germline CDR1 SNHLY, CDR2 FYNNEI. V gave up 9 bases and J gave up 7 bases, with 13 bases separating them. Here the CDR3 reads CASNRDKNSPLHF. DNA for the CDR3: TGTGCCAGTAATCGGGACAAGAATTCACCCCTCCACTTT.

This clone was seen a handful of times. The V gene is TRBV29-1, the J gene TRBJ1-4; 8 bases agree with TRBD1. CDR1 SQVTM and CDR2 ANQGSEA come from the germline V gene. CDR3 size: 14 residues. Trimming at V came to 2 bases and at J to 7 bases, leaving 6 bases not matched to a gene. The CDR3 region is CSVEPTGEGEKLFF. The DNA of the CDR3 is TGCAGCGTTGAACCGACAGGGGAAGGTGAAAAACTGTTTTTT.

The V call is TRBV7-2, the J call TRBJ1-2; 11 bases agree with TRBD1. V shed 0 bases and J 4 bases; nucleotides not matched to a gene: 1. This CDR3 comprises 15 residues. Germline lookup yields CDR1 SGHTA and CDR2 FQGNSA. CDR3: CASSLAGQGGYGYTF. In DNA form, the CDR3 reads TGTGCCAGCAGCTTAGCGGGACAGGGGGGCTATGGCTACACCTTC. Complete variable domain (other parts from reference TRBV7-2 and TRBJ1-2): GAGVSQSPSNKVTEKGKDVELRCDPISGHTALYWYRQSLGQGLEFLIYFQGNSAPDKSGLPSDRFSAERTGGSVSTLTIQRTQQEDSAVYLCASSLAGQGGYGYTFGSGTRLTVV.

The CDR3 nucleotides are TGTGCCAGCAGCCAGAGTCGACTAGCAGATACGCAGTATTTT. Protein product: CASSQSRLADTQYF. The chain carries TRBV4-2 and TRBJ2-3; weak D call: TRBD2 (6 bases). Germline assignment: CDR1 LGHNA and CDR2 YNFKEQ. Trimming removed 3 bases from V and 4 bases from J, with 11 bases in between. The CDR3 is made up of 14 amino acids.

The rearrangement uses TRBV5-8 and TRBJ2-7; 9 bases align to TRBD2. Germline trimming cut 1 base from V and 13 bases from J; bases unmatched to any gene: 12. Germline V gives CDR1 SGHTS, CDR2 YDEGEE. The CDR3 extends over 14 amino acids. The CDR3 reads CASSLRLAGDRTYF. The CDR3 region has the DNA TGTGCCAGCAGCTTGCGTTTAGCGGGGGACCGGACCTACTTC.

V is TRBV6-5 and J is TRBJ2-3; TRBD2 matches 13 bases. Germline CDR1 reads MNHEY; CDR2 reads SVGAGI. The CDR3 is 16 amino acids. The ends lost 4 bases at V and 8 bases at J; junction bases unmatched: 9. CDR3 bases: TGTGCCAGCAGTTTGGAACTAGCGGGGGGGCCGAGTACGCAGTATTTT. Its translation: CASSLELAGGPSTQYF.

The chain uses TRBV6-5 and TRBJ1-1; possible D gene TRBD1, 5 bases. The CDR3 totals 14 residues. The V end lost 0 bases, the J end lost 11 bases, and 16 bases lay between the germline ends. CDR1 is MNHEY and CDR2 is SVGAGI in the germline V gene. The CDR3 DNA is TGTGCCAGCAGTTACTCGACAGTAGCAGGGCGGGCTTTCTTT. Its protein is CASSYSTVAGRAFF.

This clone occurred once. The chain has TRBV13 and TRBJ2-3; tentative D call: TRBD1 (5 bases). V was pared by 4 bases and J by 2 bases, with 10 bases between. The CDR3 extends over 14 amino acids. CDR1 and CDR2 from the germline V gene are PRHDT and FYEKMQ (reference sequence). The CDR3 protein is CASSSRTFTDTQYF. The CDR3 DNA reads as TGTGCCAGCAGCTCCCGGACATTCACAGATACGCAGTATTTT.

The chain employs TRBV19 and TRBJ1-5, with 9 positions matching TRBD1. Germline CDR1 and CDR2: LNHDA and SQIVND (reference sequence). With 4 bases clipped from V and 7 bases from J, the junction kept 8 bases outside the gene matches. This CDR3 comprises 15 residues. The CDR3 here is CASSTWGQGRQPQHF. The CDR3 DNA reads TGTGCCAGTAGTACCTGGGGACAGGGTCGGCAGCCCCAGCATTTT.

The chain has TRBV6-5 and TRBJ1-2; D perhaps matches TRBD1 (5 bases). V lost 2 bases and J lost 7, with 20 bases in between. The CDR3 totals 16 residues. The germline CDR1 and CDR2 sequences are MNHEY and SVGAGI. CDR3 nucleotide sequence: TGTGCCAGCAGTTACGGGCCGACGGGGGTGTTGGGTGGCTACACCTTC. As protein: CASSYGPTGVLGGYTF.

The CDR3 DNA is TGTGCCAGCGTACGGGGGGGATTCTACACAGATACGCAGTATTTT. This sequence encodes CASVRGGFYTDTQYF. V and J are TRBV6-6 and TRBJ2-3; 8 positions agree with TRBD2. Trimming at V came to 8 bases and at J to 2 bases, leaving 9 bases not matched to a gene. The CDR3 has 15 amino acids. The germline V gene has CDR1 MNHNY and CDR2 SVGAGI (reference sequence).

J is TRBJ1-1 and V is TRBV5-1, with TRBD1 identical over 7 bases. CDR3 length: 14 residues. The V segment lost 4 bases and the J segment 1 base; nucleotides outside the gene matches: 4. Germline assignment: CDR1 SGHRS and CDR2 YFSETQ. CDR3 protein: CASSDRVGNTEAFF. The CDR3 DNA sequence: TGCGCCAGCAGCGACAGGGTTGGGAACACTGAAGCTTTCTTT.

The J gene is TRBJ2-1, the V gene TRBV5-1, with 9 bases matching TRBD2. This CDR3 has 18 residues. Trimming cost V 2 bases and J 8 bases; bases outside gene matches: 17. Per germline, CDR1 SGHRS and CDR2 YFSETQ. DNA for the CDR3: TGCGCCAGCAGCTTTCTTTTCTCTACGCGGGGGGGCTTTTATGAGCAGTTCTTC. Translation gives CASSFLFSTRGGFYEQFF.

The CDR3 is CASSRTGGGYTF. For the CDR3, the DNA is TGTGCCAGCAGTCGGACAGGGGGTGGCTACACCTTC. The V and J genes are TRBV6-5 and TRBJ1-2; 10 bases are a match to TRBD1. The CDR3 extends over 12 amino acids. V lost 5 bases, J lost 7 bases, and 1 base stayed unmatched. Germline CDR1 is MNHEY and CDR2 is SVGAGI.

The chain couples TRBV19 to TRBJ2-2; 8 nucleotides agree with TRBD1. Germline assignment: CDR1 LNHDA and CDR2 SQIVND (reference sequence). With 3 bases clipped from V and 5 bases from J, the junction kept 11 bases outside the gene matches. The CDR3 has 17 amino acids. This CDR3 reads CASSILLGTGGTGELFF. The CDR3 DNA reads TGTGCCAGTAGTATCCTACTGGGGACAGGCGGGACCGGGGAGCTGTTTTTT.

The rearrangement uses TRBV6-1 and TRBJ1-5; 9 bases fit TRBD1. From germline, CDR1 is MNHNS and CDR2 SASEGT. The CDR3 is 15 residues long. V lost 2 bases, J lost 4 bases, and 3 bases stayed unmatched. The CDR3 region has the DNA TGTGCCAGCAGTGAAAGACAGGGGGTAAATCAGCCCCAGCATTTT. Translated: CASSERQGVNQPQHF.

In the case of this clone: Other DNA sequences from this sample encode an identical CDR3 as well. J is TRBJ2-2 and V is TRBV5-1; D gene uncertain. The CDR3 runs 13 residues. Trimming took off 2 bases at V and 3 bases at J, with 5 bases between the two ends. Germline lookup yields CDR1 SGHRS and CDR2 YFSETQ. The CDR3 DNA follows: TGCGCCAGCAGCTTTCGGGACACCGGGGAGCTGTTTTTT. This sequence encodes CASSFRDTGELFF.

The gene calls are TRBV14 and TRBJ1-3; TRBD1 matches 8 bases. The V gene's germline CDR1 is SGHDN and CDR2 FVKESK. V dropped 3 bases and J dropped 1; count of bases not matched to a gene: 5. The CDR3 length is 16 residues. CDR3 residues: CASSQLGDRSGNTIYF. As DNA, the CDR3 is TGTGCCAGCAGCCAGCTAGGGGACAGGTCTGGAAACACCATATATTTT.

The V and J genes are TRBV9 and TRBJ2-7; 8 positions agree with TRBD1. The V and J ends lost 3 bases and 4 bases, in that order; junction bases with no gene match: 12. Germline-derived CDR1 and CDR2 are SGDLS and YYNGEE. The CDR3 length is 16 residues. In nucleotides, the CDR3 is TGTGCCAGCAGCGAGGGACCGGACAGGGCTGGTTACGAGCAGTACTTC. This codes for CASSEGPDRAGYEQYF. Full variable domain (missing parts from reference TRBV9 and TRBJ2-7): DSGVTQTPKHLITATGQRVTLRCSPRSGDLSVYWYQQSLDQGLQFLIQYYNGEERAKGNILERFSAQQFPDLHSELNLSSLELGDSALYFCASSEGPDRAGYEQYFGPGTRLTVT.

The V and J genes are TRBV5-4 and TRBJ1-1, with a weak D call TRBD1 (6 bases). Germline V gene lookup returns CDR1 SGHNT and CDR2 YYREEE (reference sequence). Trimming removed 4 bases at V and 6 bases at J, with 10 bases between. The CDR3 is made up of 12 amino acids. This CDR3 reads CASSGGVSEAFF. The CDR3 DNA sequence: TGTGCCAGCAGCGGGGGCGTTTCTGAAGCTTTCTTT. Drawing the rest from reference TRBV5-4 and TRBJ1-1, the complete variable domain is ETGVTQSPTHLIKTRGQQVTLRCSSQSGHNTVSWYQQALGQGPQFIFQYYREEENGRGNFPPRFSGLQFPNYSSELNVNALELDDSALYLCASSGGVSEAFFGQGTRLTVV.

The rearrangement links TRBV2 to TRBJ1-5; 8 bases line up with TRBD1. Germline V gene sequence: CDR1 SNHLY, CDR2 FYNNEI. The V segment lost 0 bases and the J segment 6 bases; nucleotides outside the gene matches: 4. This CDR3 has 15 amino acids. The CDR3 DNA reads as TGTGCCAGCAGTGAAGCACAGGGGGTGGTTCAGCCCCAGCATTTT. Its protein is CASSEAQGVVQPQHF.

This chain connects TRBV12-3 or TRBV12-4 to TRBJ1-2, with 8 bases fitting TRBD1. Trimming removed 6 bases from V and 8 bases from J; junction bases left unmatched: 5. The CDR3 is 12 residues long. The CDR3 here is CASSFTGGGYTF. CDR3 nucleotide sequence: TGTGCCAGCAGCTTTACAGGGGGGGGCTACACCTTC.

The genes are TRBV6-5 and TRBJ2-2; D perhaps matches TRBD1 (8 bases). Germline CDR1 and CDR2: MNHEY and SVGAGI. Trimming stripped 5 bases from V and 6 bases from J, with 13 bases between. The CDR3 consists of 14 residues. CDR3 sequence reads: CASSPTGGAGELFF. CDR3 coding DNA: TGTGCCAGCAGTCCTACAGGGGGGGCCGGGGAGCTGTTTTTT.

This chain joins TRBV2 and TRBJ2-7, with TRBD1 matching over 8 bases. J lost 1 base, V lost 2 bases, and 16 bases had no gene match. CDR3 length: 19 amino acids. In germline, CDR1 is SNHLY, CDR2 FYNNEI. The CDR3 spells CASSEIGGTGKGLSYEQYF. CDR3 DNA sequence: TGTGCCAGCAGTGAAATTGGCGGGACAGGAAAAGGATTATCCTACGAGCAGTACTTC.

The chain recombines TRBV5-1 with TRBJ1-5, with 8 bases lining up with TRBD1. The CDR3 is made up of 13 amino acids. V was clipped by 5 bases and J by 5 bases; unmatched bases: 3. The germline V gene encodes CDR1 SGHRS and CDR2 YFSETQ. The CDR3 DNA follows: TGCGCCAGCAGACAGGGGGATCATCAGCCCCAGCATTTT. Translating gives CASRQGDHQPQHF.

V is TRBV18 and J is TRBJ2-2; 7 nucleotides agree with TRBD1. This CDR3 contains 15 residues. Per germline, CDR1 KGHSH and CDR2 LQKENI. V lost 3 bases, J lost 3 bases, and 4 bases stayed unmatched. The DNA for the CDR3 is TGTGCCAGCTCACCTCGGCAGGGGGACACCGGGGAGCTGTTTTTT. This gives the protein CASSPRQGDTGELFF.

The chain is built from TRBV19 and TRBJ1-1; no definite D call. Germline V gene data show CDR1 as LNHDA and CDR2 as SQIVND (reference sequence). Trimming pared 4 bases from V and 11 bases from J, leaving 17 bases between. This CDR3 spans 13 amino acids. CDR3 region: CASSTGSPTGAFF. CDR3 coding DNA: TGTGCCAGTAGTACCGGGTCCCCAACGGGGGCTTTCTTT.

The rearrangement joins TRBV21-1 to TRBJ1-6; the table's D call of TRBD1 was not tested on the DNA. TRBV21-1 is assigned pseudogene status. The CDR3 sequence is 16 residues long. The CDR3 DNA sequence: TGTGCCATCTCGGGGACGGAGGGGACAGGGACTTCACCCCTCCACTTT. It is translated as CAISGTEGTGTSPLHF.